The 25 T cell receptor beta chains in this list originate from one sample, sequenced in a study of cytomegalovirus exposure and HLA in healthy donors. Sequencing used immunoSEQ multiplex PCR; TCRdb keeps in-frame clones, though not all of them. This table has 150,000 to 170,000 clones, more than 70% appearing once. The sample was PBMCs. Receptors originate from a human donor in good health.

The genes are TRBV5-6 and TRBJ2-5, with 9 nucleotides matching TRBD1. CDR1 SGHDT and CDR2 YYEEEE come from the germline V gene. The V gene end was trimmed by 4 bases and the J gene end by 5 bases; junction bases not matched to a gene: 3. CDR3 length: 13 amino acids. The CDR3 DNA is TGTGCCAGCAGCCATGACAGGGGGGAGACCCAGTACTTC. It encodes CASSHDRGETQYF.

In regard to this clone: The junction differs from germline at one of its ends, possibly a read error. The rearrangement uses TRBV7-7 and TRBJ2-5, with D perhaps matching TRBD2 (6 bases). The germline V gene encodes CDR1 SSHAT and CDR2 FNYEAQ (reference sequence). The CDR3 totals 15 residues. DNA of the CDR3: TGTGCTAGCAGCCTCGACATATCGGGGGAAGAGACCCAGTACTTC. Protein sequence: CASSLDISGEETQYF.

The CDR3 region has the DNA TGTGCCAGCAGCTTAGGGTTCGGGATGGGATACGAGCAGTACTTC. Amino acid sequence: CASSLGFGMGYEQYF. The V and J genes are TRBV11-1 and TRBJ2-7; D may be TRBD2 (5 bases). CDR1 SGHAT and CDR2 FQDESV come from the germline V gene (reference sequence). Trimming removed 1 base at V and 4 bases at J, with 14 bases between. The CDR3 sequence is 15 residues long.

The rearrangement links TRBV5-1 to TRBJ2-7; weak D call: TRBD1 (5 bases). With 1 base removed from V and 5 bases from J, the gap between germline ends came to 10 bases. CDR1 is SGHRS, CDR2 YFSETQ, per germline. CDR3 size: 13 residues. The CDR3 protein is CASSLSGFDEQYF. CDR3 DNA sequence: TGCGCCAGCAGCTTGTCAGGGTTCGACGAGCAGTACTTC. The full variable domain, completed using reference TRBV5-1 and TRBJ2-7, is KAGVTQTPRYLIKTRGQQVTLSCSPISGHRSVSWYQQTPGQGLQFLFEYFSETQRNKGNFPGRFSGRQFSNSRSEMNVSTLELGDSALYLCASSLSGFDEQYFGPGTRLTVT.

This clone has just a few counts. V gene TRBV9 combines with J gene TRBJ1-4; D remains ambiguous. This CDR3 has 13 residues. The germline CDR1 and CDR2 sequences are SGDLS and YYNGEE. Trimming took off 1 base at V and 10 bases at J, with 11 bases between the two ends. The CDR3 sequence is CASSVRPEGKLFF. DNA of the CDR3: TGTGCCAGCAGCGTAAGGCCTGAGGGAAAACTGTTTTTT.

This clone was observed a handful of times. The chain uses TRBV4-1 and TRBJ2-1; 7 positions agree with TRBD2. Germline-derived CDR1 and CDR2 are MGHRA and YSYEKL. J gave up 2 bases and V 4 bases, and 11 bases lay outside the gene matches. The CDR3 covers 17 residues. For the CDR3, the DNA is TGCGCCAGCAGCCCTCGATCTCTAGCGGAAGCCTACAATGAGCAGTTCTTC. Protein: CASSPRSLAEAYNEQFF.

The chain employs TRBV6-5 and TRBJ1-2, with 7 bases aligning to TRBD1. In germline, CDR1 is MNHEY, CDR2 SVGAGI. This CDR3 is 15 amino acids long. With 6 bases clipped from V and 4 bases from J, the junction kept 11 bases outside the gene matches. CDR3 loop: CASRQQGTLFYGYTF. The CDR3 coding sequence is TGTGCCAGCAGACAACAGGGGACCCTTTTCTATGGCTACACCTTC.

This chain links TRBV10-3 with TRBJ2-4; tentative D call: TRBD1 (5 bases). Per germline, CDR1 ENHRY and CDR2 SYGVKD. The germline V and J ends were trimmed by 10 bases and 5 bases, with 12 bases remaining between them. This CDR3 contains 12 residues. The CDR3 spells CATQGSQNIQYF. DNA for the CDR3: TGTGCCACTCAGGGTAGTCAAAACATTCAGTACTTC.

V gene TRBV5-1 combines with J gene TRBJ2-7; no reliable D call. Germline values: CDR1 SGHRS, CDR2 YFSETQ. Trimming shortened V by 4 bases and J by 3 bases, and 8 bases separated the two germline ends. This CDR3 has 12 residues. The CDR3 DNA follows: TGCGCCAGCAGCGACACCGTCTACGAGCAGTACTTC. Residues: CASSDTVYEQYF.

This clone was seen only a few times. The chain carries TRBV13 and TRBJ1-2; 8 nucleotides align to TRBD1. V lost 5 bases to trimming and J lost 4 bases; unmatched junction nucleotides: 6. CDR3 length: 14 amino acids. CDR1 and CDR2 (germline): PRHDT, FYEKMQ (reference sequence). The CDR3 region is CASSPQGDVYGYTF. CDR3 DNA: TGTGCCAGCAGCCCACAGGGGGATGTCTATGGCTACACCTTC.

This clone was detected once. The chain couples TRBV5-1 to TRBJ1-6; D unclear. The germline V gene has CDR1 SGHRS and CDR2 YFSETQ. Trimming removed 2 bases from V and 10 bases from J, with 13 bases in between. The CDR3 has 14 amino acids. The CDR3 DNA sequence: TGCGCCAGCAGCTTTAATAGCCCGGGATCACCCCTCCACTTT. Its protein is CASSFNSPGSPLHF.

This clone was seen a few times. The chain links TRBV7-9 to TRBJ2-7, with TRBD2 matching 12 bases. Germline V gene lookup returns CDR1 SEHNR and CDR2 FQNEAQ (reference sequence). Trimming at V came to 5 bases and at J to 7 bases, leaving 6 bases not matched to a gene. CDR3 length: 14 amino acids. DNA of the CDR3: TGTGCCAGCAGCGCCTCCGGGACTAGCGGGGAGCAGTACTTC. Translation gives CASSASGTSGEQYF.

This sequence joins TRBV4-3 and TRBJ2-1, with TRBD1 matching 11 bases. Germline V CDR1 and CDR2: LGHNA, YSLEER. The CDR3 sequence is 15 residues long. Trimming at V came to 2 bases and at J to 8 bases, leaving 5 bases not matched to a gene. In DNA, the CDR3 is TGCGCCAGCAGCCAAAAGGGACAGGGGGGCGATGAGCAGTTCTTC. Translation: CASSQKGQGGDEQFF.

The CDR3 reads CASSPSGQGSGYTF. CDR3 DNA sequence: TGTGCCAGCAGCCCCAGTGGACAGGGCTCTGGCTACACCTTC. The V and J genes are TRBV7-2 and TRBJ1-2, with TRBD1 matching over 8 bases. This CDR3 is 14 amino acids long. Germline V gives CDR1 SGHTA, CDR2 FQGNSA. V dropped 5 bases and J dropped 7; count of bases not matched to a gene: 9.

This sequence joins TRBV16 and TRBJ1-5; perhaps TRBD1 as D (5 bases). There are 15 residues in the CDR3. V lost 5 bases, J lost 0 bases, and 11 bases lay in between. The germline gives CDR1 KGHSY, CDR2 FQNENV. CDR3 sequence reads: CASSTQGHSNQPQHF. The CDR3 DNA reads TGTGCCAGCAGCACCCAGGGCCATAGCAATCAGCCCCAGCATTTT.

This clone has a handful of counts. The J gene is TRBJ2-7, the V gene TRBV28; D may be TRBD1 (6 bases). Trimming shortened V by 5 bases and J by 10 bases, and 15 bases separated the two germline ends. There are 12 residues in the CDR3. The germline V gene encodes CDR1 MDHEN and CDR2 SYDVKM. CDR3 nucleotide sequence: TGTGCCAGCAGTCTAAGAACAGGGAACCAGTACTTC. It is translated as CASSLRTGNQYF.

The chain has TRBV18 and TRBJ2-7; 9 positions match TRBD1. This CDR3 spans 14 amino acids. The germline CDR1 and CDR2 sequences are KGHSH and LQKENI. With 5 bases clipped from V and 3 bases from J, the junction kept 5 bases outside the gene matches. CDR3 loop: CASSTGTGYYEQYF. The CDR3 coding sequence is TGTGCCAGCTCAACCGGGACAGGGTACTACGAGCAGTACTTC.

The rearrangement joins TRBV14 to TRBJ2-7, with D hard to call. CDR1 is SGHDN, CDR2 FVKESK, per germline. V was pared by 0 bases and J by 5 bases, with 11 bases between. The length of the CDR3 is 14 residues. The CDR3 DNA reads as TGTGCCAGCAGCCAAGATTTGCTACCCGACGAGCAGTACTTC. Translation gives CASSQDLLPDEQYF.

V and J are TRBV7-2 and TRBJ2-2; TRBD1 agrees at 9 bases. J lost 6 bases, V lost 1 base, and 3 bases had no gene match. Per the germline V gene, CDR1 is SGHTA and CDR2 is FQGNSA. The CDR3 has 15 amino acids. The CDR3 protein is CASSLGTGAAGELFF. DNA for the CDR3: TGTGCCAGCAGCTTAGGGACAGGGGCGGCCGGGGAGCTGTTTTTT.

The J gene is TRBJ1-1, the V gene TRBV27, with 7 bases matching TRBD1. Per germline, CDR1 MNHEY and CDR2 SMNVEV (reference sequence). Trimming took 6 bases from V and 1 from J; bases not matched to a gene: 5. The CDR3 has 14 amino acids. CDR3 bases: TGTGCCAGCAGCAGGGGGGCACCGAACACTGAAGCTTTCTTT. Translating gives CASSRGAPNTEAFF.

The genes are TRBV4-1 and TRBJ2-7; 7 bases map to TRBD1. The V and J ends lost 0 bases and 2 bases, in that order; junction bases with no gene match: 7. CDR1 and CDR2 (germline): MGHRA, YSYEKL. The CDR3 extends over 16 amino acids. The CDR3 loop is CASSQDATGYPYEQYF. In DNA, the CDR3 is TGCGCCAGCAGCCAAGATGCGACAGGGTATCCCTACGAGCAGTACTTC.

This clone was seen a few times. The rearrangement links TRBV29-1 to TRBJ1-4; D is ambiguous. The V end was cut by 1 base, the J end by 8 bases, with 14 bases between. The CDR3 is 14 amino acids. The germline V gene has CDR1 SQVTM and CDR2 ANQGSEA. The CDR3 region is CSVEGGVSGEKLFF. For the CDR3, the DNA is TGCAGCGTTGAAGGTGGGGTTAGCGGGGAAAAACTGTTTTTT.

The genes are TRBV20-1 and TRBJ2-5, with TRBD2 identical over 9 bases. The CDR3 covers 11 residues. Germline CDR1 and CDR2: DFQATT and SNEGSKA (reference sequence). Trimming removed 8 bases from V and 3 bases from J; junction bases left unmatched: 1. CDR3 DNA sequence: TGCAGTTTAGCGGGAGAAGAGACCCAGTACTTC. It translates to CSLAGEETQYF.

The chain couples TRBV7-2 to TRBJ1-5, with TRBD1 matching over 9 bases. This CDR3 contains 17 residues. V trimming: 2 bases; J trimming: 3 bases; junction bases outside the gene matches: 8. Germline lookup yields CDR1 SGHTA and CDR2 FQGNSA. DNA for the CDR3: TGTGCCAGCAGCTTAAGGACAGGGGAGGGGACCAATCAGCCCCAGCATTTT. Amino acids: CASSLRTGEGTNQPQHF.

The chain links TRBV5-1 to TRBJ2-3, with no clear D. Trimming cost V 1 base and J 1 base, with 10 bases left between them. The CDR3 has 15 residues. Germline V gene lookup returns CDR1 SGHRS and CDR2 YFSETQ. The CDR3, as DNA: TGCGCCAGCAGCTTGCTGGCGGTGGGCACAGATACGCAGTATTTT. It translates to CASSLLAVGTDTQYF.